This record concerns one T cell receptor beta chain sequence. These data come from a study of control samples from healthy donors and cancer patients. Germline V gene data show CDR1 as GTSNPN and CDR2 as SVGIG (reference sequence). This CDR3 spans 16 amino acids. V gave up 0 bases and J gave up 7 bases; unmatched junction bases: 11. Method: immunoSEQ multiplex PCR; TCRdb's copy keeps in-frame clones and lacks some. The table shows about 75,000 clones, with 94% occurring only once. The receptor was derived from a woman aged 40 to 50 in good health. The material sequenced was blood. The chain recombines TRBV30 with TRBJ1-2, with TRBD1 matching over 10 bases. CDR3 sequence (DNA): TGTGCCTGGAGTGTACAGGGGGACAGGGGCCTATTTGGCTACACCTTC. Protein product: CAWSVQGDRGLFGYTF.